The 24 T cell receptor beta chains below were found in one sample sequenced in a study of yellow fever vaccine responses in identical twins. MiXCR was run by TCRdb on the RT-PCR reads, yielding one entry per CDR3 protein. The sample includes 4,000 to 5,000 distinct CDR3 sequences, roughly 85% of them seen just once. Material: T cells from blood (PBMCs), unsorted or a sorted subset (not recorded which), obtained before or after yellow fever vaccination (not recorded which). These receptors were obtained from a woman younger than 35 who received the yellow fever vaccine.

This clonotype has just a few counts. CDR3 DNA sequence: TGCGCCAGCAGCCAAGGTAGGGGACAGAAGAACACTGAAGCTTTCTTT. It specifies CASSQGRGQKNTEAFF. The chain is built from TRBV4-1 and TRBJ1-1; 7 bases agree with TRBD1. The V gene's germline CDR1 is MGHRA and CDR2 YSYEKL. Unmatched junction bases numbered 6, after V lost 1 base and J lost 1 base. This CDR3 is built from 16 residues.

This clonotype has only a few counts. V gene TRBV10-3 combines with J gene TRBJ1-2; D not certain. Looked up from germline, CDR1 is ENHRY and CDR2 is SYGVKD. Trimming took off 6 bases at V and 13 bases at J, with 18 bases between the two ends. CDR3 length: 12 residues. CDR3 DNA: TGTGCCATCAGACGGGATGAGACACCTATCACCTTC. Amino acid sequence: CAIRRDETPITF.

The V gene is TRBV5-1, the J gene TRBJ2-5; 8 bases fit TRBD1. The CDR3 is 15 amino acids. Unmatched junction bases numbered 2, after V lost 0 bases and J lost 1 base. Germline assignment: CDR1 SGHRS and CDR2 YFSETQ. The CDR3 nucleotides are TGCGCCAGCAGCTTGGACAGGGGGTTCCAAGAGACCCAGTACTTC. It is translated as CASSLDRGFQETQYF.

CDR3 sequence (DNA): TGTGCCATCAGTGAGAAGGGACTAGAGCACAATGAGCAGTTCTTC. It specifies CAISEKGLEHNEQFF. This chain connects TRBV10-3 to TRBJ2-1; 8 bases map to TRBD2. This CDR3 region has 15 residues. CDR1 and CDR2 from the germline V gene are ENHRY and SYGVKD. V lost 2 bases, J lost 5 bases, and 5 bases stayed unmatched.

This chain uses TRBV28 with TRBJ1-1; the match to TRBD1 covers 11 bases. V gave up 7 bases and J gave up 5 bases; unmatched junction bases: 6. The CDR3 runs to 14 residues. The germline gives CDR1 MDHEN, CDR2 SYDVKM. The CDR3 region has the DNA TGTGCCAGCACGGGGGACAGGGGGAGTACTGAAGCTTTCTTT. Protein sequence: CASTGDRGSTEAFF. Full variable domain (remainder filled in from reference TRBV28 and TRBJ1-1): DVKVTQSSRYLVKRTGEKVFLECVQDMDHENMFWYRQDPGLGLRLIYFSYDVKMKEKGDIPEGYSVSREKKERFSLILESASTNQTSMYLCASTGDRGSTEAFFGQGTRLTVV.

The chain carries TRBV4-2 and TRBJ2-7, with a tentative D call TRBD2 (5 bases). The CDR3 has 15 residues. V lost 8 bases to trimming and J lost 3 bases, with 20 bases between them. CDR1 LGHNA and CDR2 YNFKEQ come from the germline V gene. The CDR3 spells CASGTNGPDFYEQYF. CDR3 nucleotides: TGTGCCAGCGGCACAAATGGGCCGGACTTCTACGAGCAGTACTTC.

The J gene is TRBJ2-7, the V gene TRBV11-3; D remains ambiguous. This CDR3 has 14 amino acids. Per germline, CDR1 SGHNT and CDR2 YENEEA. V dropped 5 bases and J dropped 2 bases, with 13 bases sitting between them. The CDR3 is CASSPRFPPYEQYF. The CDR3 bases are TGTGCCAGCAGCCCCCGTTTCCCTCCCTACGAGCAGTACTTC.

The V call is TRBV19, the J call TRBJ2-7; D perhaps matches TRBD1 (5 bases). Germline V gene data show CDR1 as LNHDA and CDR2 as SQIVND (reference sequence). The CDR3 runs to 14 residues. Trimming stripped 3 bases from V and 3 bases from J, with 12 bases between. The CDR3, as DNA: TGTGCCAGTAGTATTAAGGGGTCCATCTACGAGCAGTACTTC. Protein sequence: CASSIKGSIYEQYF.

The V call is TRBV18, the J call TRBJ2-7; 7 nucleotides match TRBD1. The V gene's germline CDR1 is KGHSH and CDR2 LQKENI. CDR3 length: 14 amino acids. The V segment lost 8 bases and the J segment 2 bases; nucleotides outside the gene matches: 9. CDR3 region: CASTHGTEPYEQYF. The CDR3 DNA is TGTGCCAGCACACATGGGACAGAGCCCTACGAGCAGTACTTC.

The genes are TRBV5-1 and TRBJ2-3; 9 positions agree with TRBD1. J was trimmed by 4 bases and V by 0 bases; bases with no gene match: 9. The germline V gene encodes CDR1 SGHRS and CDR2 YFSETQ. The CDR3 runs to 17 residues. CDR3: CASSLESGQGLPDTQYF. The CDR3 DNA sequence: TGCGCCAGCAGCTTGGAATCGGGACAGGGACTACCAGATACGCAGTATTTT. Looking up the rest from reference TRBV5-1 and TRBJ2-3 gives the full variable domain: KAGVTQTPRYLIKTRGQQVTLSCSPISGHRSVSWYQQTPGQGLQFLFEYFSETQRNKGNFPGRFSGRQFSNSRSEMNVSTLELGDSALYLCASSLESGQGLPDTQYFGPGTRLTVL.

CDR3 sequence: CASSPRGPTDTQYF. CDR3 nucleotide sequence: TGCGCCAGCAGCCCCCGTGGGCCCACAGATACGCAGTATTTT. This chain uses TRBV5-1 with TRBJ2-3, with unresolved D. The germline V gene encodes CDR1 SGHRS and CDR2 YFSETQ. The CDR3 spans 14 residues. Deletions cut 4 bases from V and 2 bases from J, with 11 bases between.

This rearrangement joins TRBV5-1 to TRBJ2-7; D perhaps matches TRBD1 (5 bases). Germline assignment: CDR1 SGHRS and CDR2 YFSETQ. Trimming took 5 bases from V and 2 from J, leaving 14 bases between them. The CDR3 contains 14 residues. The chain's CDR3 is CASSLDSLTYEQYF. The CDR3 DNA follows: TGCGCCAGCAGTCTTGACAGCCTCACCTACGAGCAGTACTTC.

This clonotype has a single count. The chain carries TRBV20-1 and TRBJ2-1; 9 positions agree with TRBD2. V gave up 4 bases and J gave up 5 bases; unmatched junction bases: 3. The CDR3 is 13 residues long. Germline V lookup: CDR1 DFQATT, CDR2 SNEGSKA (reference sequence). The CDR3 coding sequence is TGCAGTGCTACGGCTAGCGGGGACAATGAGCAGTTCTTC. Translating gives CSATASGDNEQFF.

CDR3 protein: CASSSVGRSLSGANVLTF. The CDR3 DNA reads as TGTGCCAGCAGTTCAGTCGGGCGGAGCCTCTCTGGGGCCAACGTCCTGACTTTC. The chain has TRBV28 and TRBJ2-6; D ambiguous. This CDR3 comprises 18 residues. CDR1 is MDHEN, CDR2 SYDVKM, per germline. The germline V and J ends were trimmed by 4 bases and 0 bases, with 16 bases remaining between them.

This rearrangement joins TRBV4-3 to TRBJ2-1, with 7 positions matching TRBD2. V shed 2 bases and J 8 bases; nucleotides not matched to a gene: 6. The V gene's germline CDR1 is LGHNA and CDR2 YSLEER. The CDR3 consists of 14 residues. The CDR3 here is CASSQRTSYDEQFF. In DNA form, the CDR3 reads TGCGCCAGCAGCCAACGGACTAGTTATGATGAGCAGTTCTTC.

The chain uses TRBV7-9 and TRBJ2-5; perhaps TRBD2 as D (5 bases). The CDR3 covers 17 residues. Germline CDR1 reads SEHNR; CDR2 reads FQNEAQ (reference sequence). Trimming removed 2 bases from V and 0 bases from J, with 16 bases in between. CDR3 region: CASSLRGDYMYQETQYF. The CDR3 DNA sequence: TGTGCCAGCAGCTTAAGAGGCGACTATATGTACCAAGAGACCCAGTACTTC.

The rearrangement links TRBV11-2 to TRBJ2-1; 16 nucleotides agree with TRBD2. Germline V gene data show CDR1 as SGHAT and CDR2 as FQNNGV. The V and J ends lost 1 base and 4 bases, in that order; junction bases with no gene match: 4. The CDR3 is made up of 18 amino acids. CDR3 loop: CASSLVAGLAGGYNEQFF. The CDR3 DNA follows: TGTGCCAGCAGCTTAGTCGCGGGACTAGCGGGAGGGTACAATGAGCAGTTCTTC.

This clonotype has only one observation. The V gene is TRBV29-1, the J gene TRBJ2-1; a possible D gene is TRBD2 (6 bases). Trimming shortened V by 6 bases and J by 4 bases, and 10 bases separated the two germline ends. CDR3 length: 12 amino acids. Germline V gives CDR1 SQVTM, CDR2 ANQGSEA. CDR3 nucleotides: TGCAGCGTGCGCCGGGGGTACAATGAGCAGTTCTTC. This gives the protein CSVRRGYNEQFF.

This rearrangement joins TRBV10-3 to TRBJ1-3; 8 bases are shared with TRBD1. V dropped 0 bases and J dropped 1; count of bases not matched to a gene: 5. Germline V gene sequence: CDR1 ENHRY, CDR2 SYGVKD. The CDR3 spans 17 residues. The CDR3 DNA reads as TGTGCCATCAGTGAGTCCGGACAGGGTTATTCTGGAAACACCATATATTTT. This gives the protein CAISESGQGYSGNTIYF.

The chain has TRBV7-9 and TRBJ2-7; no clear D gene. V was pared by 0 bases and J by 6 bases, with 6 bases between. Looked up from germline, CDR1 is SEHNR and CDR2 is FQNEAQ (reference sequence). CDR3 length: 12 residues. The CDR3 nucleotides are TGTGCCAGCAGCTTAGCGCTGGGCGAGCAGTACTTC. Its translation is CASSLALGEQYF.

This chain links TRBV4-2 with TRBJ2-2, with TRBD1 as a possible D gene (5 bases). The germline gives CDR1 LGHNA, CDR2 YNFKEQ. Between the trimmed V and J ends, which lost 4 bases and 7 bases, there was a span of 25 bases. The CDR3 contains 18 residues. The CDR3 is CASSLLGVRLDRGGELFF. The CDR3 DNA reads TGTGCCAGCAGCCTTCTTGGGGTCCGGCTAGACAGAGGCGGGGAGCTGTTTTTT.

The chain links TRBV7-2 to TRBJ2-7, with 9 bases that match TRBD1. V lost 1 base to trimming and J lost 5 bases; unmatched junction nucleotides: 3. Germline assignment: CDR1 SGHTA and CDR2 FQGNSA. This CDR3 has 14 amino acids. For the CDR3, the DNA is TGTGCCAGCAGCTTAGGGGGACAGGGCCACGAGCAGTACTTC. Translation gives CASSLGGQGHEQYF.

The chain has TRBV4-2 and TRBJ2-2; D is uncertain. The germline gives CDR1 LGHNA, CDR2 YNFKEQ. Trimming took 4 bases from V and 3 from J, leaving 12 bases between them. The length of the CDR3 is 15 residues. The CDR3, as DNA: TGTGCCAGCAGCCCGGACCAGCGCGACACCGGGGAGCTGTTTTTT. As protein: CASSPDQRDTGELFF.

The chain carries TRBV4-2 and TRBJ2-6; 7 bases are shared with TRBD1. This CDR3 is 17 amino acids long. Germline lookup yields CDR1 LGHNA and CDR2 YNFKEQ. With V trimmed by 8 bases and J by 2 bases, 12 bases remained unmatched. CDR3 protein: CASLRDRAVTGANVLTF. As DNA, the CDR3 is TGTGCCAGCTTACGAGACAGGGCTGTTACTGGGGCCAACGTCCTGACTTTC.